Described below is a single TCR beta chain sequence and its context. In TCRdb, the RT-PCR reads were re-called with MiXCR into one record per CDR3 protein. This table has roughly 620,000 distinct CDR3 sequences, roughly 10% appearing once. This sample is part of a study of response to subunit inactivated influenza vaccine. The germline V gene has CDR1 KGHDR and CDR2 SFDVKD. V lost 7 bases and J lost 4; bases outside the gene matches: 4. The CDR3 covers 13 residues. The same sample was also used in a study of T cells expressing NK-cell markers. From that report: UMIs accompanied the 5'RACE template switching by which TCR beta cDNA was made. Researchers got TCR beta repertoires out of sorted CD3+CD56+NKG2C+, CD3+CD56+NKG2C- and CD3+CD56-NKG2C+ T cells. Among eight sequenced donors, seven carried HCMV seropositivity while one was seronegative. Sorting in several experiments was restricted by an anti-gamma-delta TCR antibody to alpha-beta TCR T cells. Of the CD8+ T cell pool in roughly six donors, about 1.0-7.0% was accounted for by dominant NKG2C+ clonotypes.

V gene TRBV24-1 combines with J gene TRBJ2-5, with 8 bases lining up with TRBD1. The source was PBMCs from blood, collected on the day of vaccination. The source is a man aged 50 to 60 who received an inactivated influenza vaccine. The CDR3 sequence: CATSSGGLETQYF. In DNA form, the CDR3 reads TGTGCCACCAGCTCAGGGGGCTTAGAGACCCAGTACTTC.